A single sample is the source of the 16 T cell receptor beta chains below, sequenced in a study of blood T cell repertoires in COVID-19. Repertoires were generated with immunoSEQ multiplex PCR, while TCRdb's copy carries only in-frame clones and drops some. This table holds about 290,000 clones, 85% to 90% found once. The sample consisted of peripheral blood. The origin of the receptors is a woman in her 30s with COVID-19, enrolled during active disease.

In DNA, the CDR3 is TGTGCCAGCAGCTTTCAAGGGGGCAGATGGGGCTACACCTTC. This codes for CASSFQGGRWGYTF. This chain connects TRBV7-9 to TRBJ1-2, with 7 positions matching TRBD1. The CDR3 loop spans 14 amino acids. Trimming cost V 3 bases and J 8 bases; bases outside gene matches: 9. Germline values: CDR1 SEHNR, CDR2 FQNEAQ (reference sequence).

The chain recombines TRBV18 with TRBJ2-4; perhaps TRBD1 as D (6 bases). This CDR3 region has 17 residues. Germline V lookup: CDR1 KGHSH, CDR2 LQKENI. V was clipped by 0 bases and J by 3 bases, with 15 bases between them. CDR3 sequence (DNA): TGTGCCAGCTCACCACCGATCAGGGGAAAGGGCAAAAACATTCAGTACTTC. This sequence encodes CASSPPIRGKGKNIQYF.

This chain links TRBV2 with TRBJ1-2, with TRBD1 identical over 8 bases. With V trimmed by 2 bases and J by 5 bases, 10 bases remained unmatched. Germline CDR1 is SNHLY and CDR2 is FYNNEI. The CDR3 spans 16 residues. The CDR3 DNA sequence: TGTGCCAGCAGTGAATATTTACAGGGGGACCATTATGGCTACACCTTC. Residues: CASSEYLQGDHYGYTF.

The genes are TRBV5-1 and TRBJ1-2; tentative D call: TRBD1 (5 bases). The CDR3 totals 14 residues. CDR1 and CDR2 from the germline V gene are SGHRS and YFSETQ. Trimming took 4 bases from V and 7 from J, leaving 17 bases between them. Written as DNA, the CDR3 is TGCGCCAGCAGCAGGGTCCAGGGCTATTCTGGCTACACCTTC. Translating gives CASSRVQGYSGYTF.

This clone was observed once. The chain joins TRBV20-1 to TRBJ1-2; D is possibly TRBD1 (6 bases). CDR3 length equals 11 residues. Germline lookup yields CDR1 DFQATT and CDR2 SNEGSKA (reference sequence). The CDR3 bases are TGCACCACCCGGGGGGCAGGAGGCTACACCTTC. It codes for CTTRGAGGYTF.

V gene TRBV2 combines with J gene TRBJ1-2; 7 bases agree with TRBD1. V shed 7 bases, J shed 8 bases, and the junction held 16 bases outside the gene matches. The CDR3 length is 15 residues. Germline CDR1 and CDR2: SNHLY and FYNNEI. The CDR3 sequence: CASTQWTGAGGGYTF. CDR3 nucleotides: TGTGCCAGCACCCAGTGGACAGGCGCCGGAGGGGGCTACACCTTC.

The chain links TRBV7-9 to TRBJ1-2, with D perhaps matching TRBD1 (6 bases). CDR1 is SEHNR and CDR2 is FQNEAQ in the germline V gene (reference sequence). CDR3 length: 14 amino acids. With 1 base removed from V and 6 bases from J, the gap between germline ends came to 12 bases. CDR3 nucleotides: TGTGCCAGCAGCTTAGAGGTCAGGGGCGATGGCTACACCTTC. The encoded protein is CASSLEVRGDGYTF.

This clone came up a few times. The chain uses TRBV2 and TRBJ1-2; D gene unclear. V lost 7 bases, J lost 4 bases, and 13 bases lay in between. The CDR3 totals 13 residues. Germline values: CDR1 SNHLY, CDR2 FYNNEI. CDR3 region: CASTLSRLYGYTF. The CDR3 DNA sequence: TGTGCCAGCACCCTTTCGCGTCTCTATGGCTACACCTTC.

The chain recombines TRBV28 with TRBJ2-3, with TRBD1 matching over 7 bases. Germline V CDR1 and CDR2: MDHEN, SYDVKM. This CDR3 has 14 residues. Trimming took 8 bases from V and 0 from J; bases not matched to a gene: 5. CDR3 DNA sequence: TGTGCCAGCTTGGACAGGTCTAGCACAGATACGCAGTATTTT. Amino acids: CASLDRSSTDTQYF.

V and J are TRBV29-1 and TRBJ1-4, with 8 positions matching TRBD1. V was clipped by 6 bases and J by 7 bases; unmatched bases: 10. This CDR3 is 14 amino acids long. Germline V lookup: CDR1 SQVTM, CDR2 ANQGSEA. The CDR3 coding sequence is TGCAGCGTGAACCCAGGGGGCGTGGGTGAAAAACTGTTTTTT. Protein product: CSVNPGGVGEKLFF.

The genes are TRBV3-1 (or the pseudogene TRBV3-2) and TRBJ2-3; tentatively, D is TRBD2 (8 bases). Germline V CDR1 and CDR2: LGHDT, YNNKEL (reference sequence). This CDR3 is built from 15 residues. V lost 6 bases and J lost 5, with 18 bases in between. The CDR3: CASRLRGAGGDTQYF. The CDR3 nucleotides are TGTGCCAGCAGGCTGCGGGGGGCAGGGGGAGATACGCAGTATTTT.

The CDR3 loop is CASMRNYEQYF. Written as DNA, the CDR3 is TGTGCCAGCATGCGGAATTACGAGCAGTACTTC. V usage is TRBV6-5 and J usage is TRBJ2-7; D gene uncertain. CDR1 is MNHEY and CDR2 is SVGAGI in the germline V gene. Between the trimmed V and J ends, which lost 7 bases and 4 bases, there was a span of 8 bases. The CDR3 has 11 residues.

This chain links TRBV5-1 with TRBJ1-3, with 10 positions matching TRBD1. With 4 bases clipped from V and 6 bases from J, the junction kept 7 bases outside the gene matches. Per the germline V gene, CDR1 is SGHRS and CDR2 is YFSETQ. The CDR3 runs 15 residues. The CDR3 loop is CASSLGTGAENTIYF. CDR3 bases: TGCGCCAGCAGCCTTGGGACAGGGGCTGAAAACACCATATATTTT. The variable domain in full, with the rest retrieved from reference TRBV5-1 and TRBJ1-3, is KAGVTQTPRYLIKTRGQQVTLSCSPISGHRSVSWYQQTPGQGLQFLFEYFSETQRNKGNFPGRFSGRQFSNSRSEMNVSTLELGDSALYLCASSLGTGAENTIYFGEGSWLTVV.

This clone is a singleton in its sample. The chain recombines TRBV28 with TRBJ2-2; D is unclear. The CDR3 runs 14 residues. V shed 5 bases and J shed 4 bases, with 11 bases lying between them. Looked up from germline, CDR1 is MDHEN and CDR2 is SYDVKM. CDR3 sequence reads: CASSPGGSTGELFF. The CDR3 nucleotides read TGTGCCAGCAGTCCGGGTGGGTCCACCGGGGAGCTGTTTTTT.

The chain uses TRBV3-1 (or the pseudogene TRBV3-2) and TRBJ2-7, with 13 bases lining up with TRBD2. The germline V gene has CDR1 LGHDT and CDR2 YNNKEL (reference sequence). The CDR3 is 16 amino acids. Trimming took 1 base from V and 7 from J; bases not matched to a gene: 7. In DNA form, the CDR3 reads TGTGCCAGCAGCCAAGTGGAGACTAGCGGGGGGCGGGAGCAGTACTTC. It specifies CASSQVETSGGREQYF.

The chain employs TRBV18 and TRBJ1-4; 7 bases fit TRBD1. Germline V lookup: CDR1 KGHSH, CDR2 LQKENI. The trim removed 1 base at V and 7 bases at J, leaving 0 bases unmatched. The CDR3 totals 13 residues. This CDR3 reads CASSPQGAEKLFF. The CDR3 bases are TGTGCCAGCTCACCACAGGGGGCTGAAAAACTGTTTTTT.